The 12 T cell receptor beta chains below all came from one sample that was sequenced in a study of regulatory T cells in long-lasting Graves disease. In building TCR beta libraries, iRepertoire HTBI primers were used together with Arm-PCR of CDR3 regions. TCRdb re-called the multiplex PCR reads through MiXCR, storing one row per CDR3 protein. The sample consists of hundreds of thousands of distinct CDR3 sequences, about a sixth of them appearing once. Indicated time point: newly diagnosed GD, antithyroid drugs for less than 3 months. PBMC-extracted RNA yielded the TCR library. The data were also submitted as part of a second study, on T cells in Graves' hyperthyroidism and ophthalmopathy.

Source: peripheral blood mononuclear cells (PBMCs), taken at new diagnosis, from a patient treated with antithyroid drugs. These receptors all stem from a woman aged 25 to 39 with Graves disease.

The chain is built from TRBV6-2 or TRBV6-3 and TRBJ1-1; D is perhaps TRBD1 (6 bases). The CDR3 is 17 amino acids. V shed 5 bases and J shed 5 bases, with 24 bases lying between them. Germline CDR1 and CDR2: MNHEY and SVGEGT. CDR3 loop: CASSRTGGLQSVTEAFF. CDR3 DNA sequence: TGTGCCAGCAGTCGAACGGGGGGGCTCCAGTCAGTGACTGAAGCTTTCTTT.

This clonotype was seen at least ten times. This chain joins TRBV20-1 and TRBJ2-2, with D maybe TRBD2 (7 bases). The CDR3 is 18 amino acids. The germline V gene has CDR1 DFQATT and CDR2 SNEGSKA (reference sequence). V was cut by 6 bases and J by 0 bases, with 23 bases left in between. In nucleotides, the CDR3 is TGCAGTGCGAATACCCCCCCCGGGGGGCGGTCGAACACCGGGGAGCTGTTTTTT. The encoded protein is CSANTPPGGRSNTGELFF.

In its sample, this clonotype was seen many times. The chain combines TRBV5-1 with TRBJ2-7, with a tentative D call TRBD1 (5 bases). There are 12 residues in the CDR3. Germline CDR1 is SGHRS and CDR2 is YFSETQ. The V and J ends lost 5 bases and 3 bases respectively, with 9 bases between them. This chain's CDR3 is CASRGQGYEQYF. As DNA, the CDR3 is TGCGCCAGCAGGGGCCAGGGCTACGAGCAGTACTTC.

This rearrangement joins TRBV7-8 to TRBJ1-3; maybe TRBD1 (6 bases). There are 17 residues in the CDR3. V lost 1 base and J lost 0, with 13 bases in between. Germline V gene sequence: CDR1 SGHVS, CDR2 FQNEAQ. CDR3 sequence reads: CASSLGQGLASGNTIYF. In nucleotides, the CDR3 is TGTGCCAGCAGCTTAGGTCAGGGGTTGGCCTCTGGAAACACCATATATTTT.

The table lists this clonotype with a few counts. The CDR3 DNA is TGTGCCAGCAGGGTCGGACAGGGCCAAGAGACCCAGTACTTC. It translates to CASRVGQGQETQYF. The chain couples TRBV2 to TRBJ2-5; 8 bases are a match to TRBD1. Germline CDR1 and CDR2: SNHLY and FYNNEI. Germline trimming cut 6 bases from V and 1 base from J; bases unmatched to any gene: 4. The length of the CDR3 is 14 residues. Variable domain in full (rest from reference TRBV2 and TRBJ2-5): EPEVTQTPSHQVTQMGQEVILRCVPISNHLYFYWYRQILGQKVEFLVSFYNNEISEKSEIFDDQFSVERPDGSNFTLKIRSTKLEDSAMYFCASRVGQGQETQYFGPGTRLLVL.

This clonotype was observed at least ten times. The chain joins TRBV7-2 to TRBJ2-3; D remains unclear. Trimming pared 5 bases from V and 2 bases from J, leaving 8 bases between. The germline V gene encodes CDR1 SGHTA and CDR2 FQGNSA. The CDR3 contains 13 residues. The CDR3 loop is CASSPRLTDTQYF. For the CDR3, the DNA is TGTGCCAGCAGCCCCCGTCTCACAGATACGCAGTATTTT.

About this clonotype: This could be a read error, since a much larger clone is one nucleotide away. The chain uses TRBV11-2 and TRBJ1-2; D is undetermined. The CDR3 has 13 residues. Germline V gene lookup returns CDR1 SGHAT and CDR2 FQNNGV. Trimming took off 5 bases at V and 5 bases at J, with 12 bases between the two ends. The CDR3 region has the DNA TGTGCCAGCAGCCTGGACGGGGAATATGGCTACACCTTC. This sequence encodes CASSLDGEYGYTF. The full variable domain, in which reference TRBV11-2 and TRBJ1-2 provide the parts outside the CDR3, is EAGVAQSPRYKIIEKRQSVAFWCNPISGHATLYWYQQILGQGPKLLIQFQNNGVVDDSQLPKDRFSAERLKGVDSTLKIQPAKLEDSAVYLCASSLDGEYGYTFGSGTRLTVV.

The rearrangement uses TRBV7-9 and TRBJ2-6; 9 nucleotides match TRBD1. This CDR3 is built from 17 residues. Germline CDR1 is SEHNR and CDR2 is FQNEAQ (reference sequence). Trimming cost V 5 bases and J 0 bases; bases outside gene matches: 5. The CDR3 sequence is CASSPGQGPSGANVLTF. DNA for the CDR3: TGTGCCAGCAGCCCGGGACAGGGACCCTCTGGGGCCAACGTCCTGACTTTC.

The chain recombines TRBV20-1 with TRBJ2-1; D is unresolved. The germline V gene has CDR1 DFQATT and CDR2 SNEGSKA (reference sequence). The ends were cut back, 0 bases at V and 4 bases at J, with 7 bases in the middle. This CDR3 contains 13 residues. The CDR3 is CSAREDRYNEQFF. DNA for the CDR3: TGCAGTGCTAGAGAGGACCGATACAATGAGCAGTTCTTC.

CDR3 in amino acids: CASSQVDRRNGELFF. The CDR3 region has the DNA TGCGCCAGCAGCCAAGTCGACAGGAGGAACGGGGAGCTGTTTTTT. This sequence joins TRBV4-3 and TRBJ2-2, with D possibly TRBD1 on 6 matching bases. Germline lookup yields CDR1 LGHNA and CDR2 YSLEER. The CDR3 loop spans 15 amino acids. Trimming left V 1 base short and J 7 bases short, with 13 bases between.

In this sample, this clonotype turned up a few times. The chain links TRBV2 to TRBJ2-2; 12 bases fit TRBD2. Germline assignment: CDR1 SNHLY and CDR2 FYNNEI. V gave up 5 bases and J gave up 7 bases; unmatched junction bases: 8. This CDR3 region has 16 residues. The CDR3, as DNA: TGTGCCAGCAGTAGCGGACTAGCGGGAAGAGACGGGGAGCTGTTTTTT. Translated: CASSSGLAGRDGELFF.

In its sample, this clonotype was seen once. The genes are TRBV19 and TRBJ1-5, with D uncertain. The CDR3 is 15 amino acids. Germline V gene sequence: CDR1 LNHDA, CDR2 SQIVND (reference sequence). Trimming pared 5 bases from V and 1 base from J, leaving 12 bases between. This CDR3 reads CASSFRLVSNQPQHF. CDR3 in DNA: TGTGCCAGTAGTTTCAGGTTAGTGAGCAATCAGCCCCAGCATTTT.